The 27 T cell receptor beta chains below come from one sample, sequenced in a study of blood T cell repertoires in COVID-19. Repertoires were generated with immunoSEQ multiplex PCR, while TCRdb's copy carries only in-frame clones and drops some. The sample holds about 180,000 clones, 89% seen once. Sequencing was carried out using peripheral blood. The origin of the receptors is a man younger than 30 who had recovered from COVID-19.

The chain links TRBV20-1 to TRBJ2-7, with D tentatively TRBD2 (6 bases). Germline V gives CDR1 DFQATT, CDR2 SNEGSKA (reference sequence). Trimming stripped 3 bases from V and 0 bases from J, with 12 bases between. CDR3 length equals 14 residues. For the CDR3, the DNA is TGCAGTGCTAGTCACCGGGGGAGCTCCTACGAGCAGTACTTC. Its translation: CSASHRGSSYEQYF.

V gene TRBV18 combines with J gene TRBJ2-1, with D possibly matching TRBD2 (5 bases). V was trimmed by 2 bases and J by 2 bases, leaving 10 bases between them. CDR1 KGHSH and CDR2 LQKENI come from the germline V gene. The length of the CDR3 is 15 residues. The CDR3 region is CASSPGRATYNEQFF. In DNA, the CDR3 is TGTGCCAGCTCACCAGGGCGGGCAACCTACAATGAGCAGTTCTTC.

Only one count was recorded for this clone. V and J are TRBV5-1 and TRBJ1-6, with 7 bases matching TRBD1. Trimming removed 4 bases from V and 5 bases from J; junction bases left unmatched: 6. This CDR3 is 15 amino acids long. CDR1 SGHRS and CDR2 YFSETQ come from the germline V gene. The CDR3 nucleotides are TGCGCCAGCAGCCGAACCGGGACAGATAATTCACCCCTCCACTTT. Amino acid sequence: CASSRTGTDNSPLHF.

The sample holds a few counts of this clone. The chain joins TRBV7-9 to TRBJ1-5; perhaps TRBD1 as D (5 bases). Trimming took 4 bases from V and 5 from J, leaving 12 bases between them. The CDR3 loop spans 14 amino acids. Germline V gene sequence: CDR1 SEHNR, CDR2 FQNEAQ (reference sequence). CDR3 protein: CASSSFDRDQPQHF. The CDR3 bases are TGTGCCAGCAGCTCCTTTGACAGAGATCAGCCCCAGCATTTT. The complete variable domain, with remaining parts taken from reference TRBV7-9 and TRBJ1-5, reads DTGVSQNPRHKITKRGQNVTFRCDPISEHNRLYWYRQTLGQGPEFLTYFQNEAQLEKSRLLSDRFSAERPKGSFSTLEIQRTEQGDSAMYLCASSSFDRDQPQHFGDGTRLSIL.

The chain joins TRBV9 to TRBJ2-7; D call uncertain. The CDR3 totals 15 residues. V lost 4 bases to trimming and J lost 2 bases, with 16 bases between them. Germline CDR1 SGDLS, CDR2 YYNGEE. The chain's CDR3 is CASSPEHSSAYEQYF. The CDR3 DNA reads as TGTGCCAGCAGCCCCGAACACAGTTCTGCCTACGAGCAGTACTTC.

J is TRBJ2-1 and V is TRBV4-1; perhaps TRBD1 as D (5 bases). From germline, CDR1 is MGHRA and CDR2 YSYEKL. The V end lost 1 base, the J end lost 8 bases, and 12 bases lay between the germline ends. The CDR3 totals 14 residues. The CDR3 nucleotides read TGCGCCAGCAGCCAAGGGATAGGCAGGGATGAGCAGTTCTTC. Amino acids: CASSQGIGRDEQFF.

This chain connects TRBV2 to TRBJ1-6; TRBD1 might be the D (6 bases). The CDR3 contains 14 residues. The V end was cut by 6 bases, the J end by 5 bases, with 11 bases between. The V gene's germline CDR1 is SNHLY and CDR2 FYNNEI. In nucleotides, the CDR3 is TGTGCCAGCAGATGGACAGACAATAATTCACCCCTCCACTTT. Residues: CASRWTDNNSPLHF.

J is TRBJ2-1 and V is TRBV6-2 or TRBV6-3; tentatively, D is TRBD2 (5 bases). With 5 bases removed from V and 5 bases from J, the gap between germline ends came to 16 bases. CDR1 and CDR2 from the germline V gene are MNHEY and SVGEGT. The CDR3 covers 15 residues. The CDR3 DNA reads TGTGCCAGCAGTCCCCGGTTAGCGCCCGACAATGAGCAGTTCTTC. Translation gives CASSPRLAPDNEQFF.

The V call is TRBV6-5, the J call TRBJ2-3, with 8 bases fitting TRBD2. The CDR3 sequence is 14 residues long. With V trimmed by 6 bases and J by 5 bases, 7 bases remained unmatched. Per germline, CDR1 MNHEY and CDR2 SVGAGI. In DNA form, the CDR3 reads TGTGCCAGCAGACTAGCGGAGGGGAGAGATACGCAGTATTTT. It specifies CASRLAEGRDTQYF.

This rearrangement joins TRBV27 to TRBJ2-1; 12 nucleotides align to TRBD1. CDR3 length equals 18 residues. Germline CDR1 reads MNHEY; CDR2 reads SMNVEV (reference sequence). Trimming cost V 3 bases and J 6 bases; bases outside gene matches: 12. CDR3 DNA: TGTGCCAGCAGTTTGACCCTGGGACAGGGGGCGAGGGGCAATGAGCAGTTCTTC. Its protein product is CASSLTLGQGARGNEQFF.

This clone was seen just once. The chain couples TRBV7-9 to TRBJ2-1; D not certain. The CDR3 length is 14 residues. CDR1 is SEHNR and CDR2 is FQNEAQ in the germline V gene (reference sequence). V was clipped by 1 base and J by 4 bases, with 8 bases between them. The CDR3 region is CASSLGRGYNEQFF. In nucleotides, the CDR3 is TGTGCCAGCAGCTTAGGGAGAGGTTACAATGAGCAGTTCTTC.

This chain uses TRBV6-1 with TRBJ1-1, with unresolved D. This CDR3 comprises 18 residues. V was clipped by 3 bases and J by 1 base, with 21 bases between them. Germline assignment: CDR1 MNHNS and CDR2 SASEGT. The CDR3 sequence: CASSESGGWGGGNTEAFF. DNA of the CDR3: TGTGCCAGCAGTGAGTCGGGAGGGTGGGGTGGAGGGAACACTGAAGCTTTCTTT.

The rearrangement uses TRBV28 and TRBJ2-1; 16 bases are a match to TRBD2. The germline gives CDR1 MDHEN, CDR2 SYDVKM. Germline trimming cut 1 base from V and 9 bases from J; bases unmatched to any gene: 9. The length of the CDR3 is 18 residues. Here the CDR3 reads CASSLSLGTSGREGEQFF. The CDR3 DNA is TGTGCCAGCAGTTTATCCCTCGGGACTAGCGGGAGGGAGGGTGAGCAGTTCTTC.

CDR3 region: CATSDPGPGKAGELFF. CDR3 DNA: TGTGCCACCAGTGACCCCGGGCCAGGGAAGGCCGGGGAGCTGTTTTTT. The V call is TRBV24-1, the J call TRBJ2-2; tentatively, D is TRBD1 (5 bases). From germline, CDR1 is KGHDR and CDR2 SFDVKD. The CDR3 runs 16 residues. Trimming took off 4 bases at V and 6 bases at J, with 17 bases between the two ends.

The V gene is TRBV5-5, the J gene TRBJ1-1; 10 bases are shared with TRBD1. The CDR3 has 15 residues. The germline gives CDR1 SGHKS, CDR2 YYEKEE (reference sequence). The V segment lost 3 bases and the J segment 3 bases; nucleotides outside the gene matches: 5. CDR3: CASSSRGTGDTEAFF. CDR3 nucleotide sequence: TGTGCCAGCAGCTCGAGGGGGACAGGGGACACTGAAGCTTTCTTT.

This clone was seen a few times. The CDR3 protein is CAWTADRGYEQYF. The CDR3 nucleotides are TGTGCCTGGACTGCTGACAGGGGCTACGAGCAGTACTTC. The chain recombines TRBV30 with TRBJ2-7; 8 nucleotides align to TRBD1. This CDR3 contains 13 residues. V gave up 4 bases and J gave up 3 bases; unmatched junction bases: 5. Germline V gives CDR1 GTSNPN, CDR2 SVGIG (reference sequence).

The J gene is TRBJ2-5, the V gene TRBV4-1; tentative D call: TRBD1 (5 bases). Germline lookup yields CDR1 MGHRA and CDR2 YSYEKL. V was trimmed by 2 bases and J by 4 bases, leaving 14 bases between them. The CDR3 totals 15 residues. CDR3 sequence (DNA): TGCGCCAGCAGCCAACCTGTTGGGGCAGGAGAGACCCAGTACTTC. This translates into CASSQPVGAGETQYF.

CDR3 sequence: CASSLDRSLGYEQYF. As DNA, the CDR3 is TGTGCCAGTAGTCTCGACAGGTCTTTGGGCTACGAGCAGTACTTC. The chain recombines TRBV19 with TRBJ2-7; a weak D match, TRBD1 (6 bases). The CDR3 loop spans 15 amino acids. The germline V gene encodes CDR1 LNHDA and CDR2 SQIVND (reference sequence). The V and J ends lost 5 bases and 3 bases respectively, with 17 bases between them.

CDR3 DNA: TGTGCCAGCAGCTTAGCGGGAGTCGGACAGTTCTTC. Protein product: CASSLAGVGQFF. This rearrangement joins TRBV28 to TRBJ2-1; 9 nucleotides line up with TRBD2. CDR1 is MDHEN, CDR2 SYDVKM, per germline. V dropped 6 bases and J dropped 13; count of bases not matched to a gene: 7. The CDR3 has 12 amino acids.

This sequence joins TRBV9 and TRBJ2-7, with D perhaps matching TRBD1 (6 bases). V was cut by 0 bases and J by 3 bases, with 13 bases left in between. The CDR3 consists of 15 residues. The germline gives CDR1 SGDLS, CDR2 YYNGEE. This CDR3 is CASSVEPGQIYEQYF. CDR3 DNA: TGTGCCAGCAGCGTAGAACCCGGACAGATCTACGAGCAGTACTTC.

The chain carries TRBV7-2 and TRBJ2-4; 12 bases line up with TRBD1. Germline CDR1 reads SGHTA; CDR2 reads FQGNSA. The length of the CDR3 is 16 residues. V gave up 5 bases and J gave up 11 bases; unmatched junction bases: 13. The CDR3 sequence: CASSPSPGGTGGLQYF. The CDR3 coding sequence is TGTGCCAGCAGCCCCAGCCCTGGGGGGACAGGGGGCCTTCAGTACTTC. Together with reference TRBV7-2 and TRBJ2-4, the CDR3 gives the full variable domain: GAGVSQSPSNKVTEKGKDVELRCDPISGHTALYWYRQSLGQGLEFLIYFQGNSAPDKSGLPSDRFSAERTGGSVSTLTIQRTQQEDSAVYLCASSPSPGGTGGLQYFGAGTRLSVL.

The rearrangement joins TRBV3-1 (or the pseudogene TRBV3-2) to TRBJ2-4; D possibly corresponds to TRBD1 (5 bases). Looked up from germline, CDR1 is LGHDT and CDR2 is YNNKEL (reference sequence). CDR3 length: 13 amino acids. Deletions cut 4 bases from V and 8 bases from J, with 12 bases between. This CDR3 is CASSLSRGHIQYF. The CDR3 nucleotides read TGTGCCAGCAGCCTTTCAAGGGGTCACATTCAGTACTTC.

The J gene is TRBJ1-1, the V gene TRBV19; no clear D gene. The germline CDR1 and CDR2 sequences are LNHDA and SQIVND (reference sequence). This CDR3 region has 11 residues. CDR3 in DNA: TGTGTCGTGGCCCTGAACACTGAAGCTTTCTTT. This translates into CVVALNTEAFF.

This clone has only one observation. CDR3 sequence (DNA): TGTGCCAGTAGCCGCCCCTCCGGACTAGCGTCTAATGAGCAGTTCTTC. Translating it yields CASSRPSGLASNEQFF. V gene TRBV19 combines with J gene TRBJ2-1; 9 bases map to TRBD2. This CDR3 contains 16 residues. The junction had 13 bases not matched to a gene; V was cut back by 6 bases and J by 7 bases. The germline CDR1 and CDR2 sequences are LNHDA and SQIVND (reference sequence).

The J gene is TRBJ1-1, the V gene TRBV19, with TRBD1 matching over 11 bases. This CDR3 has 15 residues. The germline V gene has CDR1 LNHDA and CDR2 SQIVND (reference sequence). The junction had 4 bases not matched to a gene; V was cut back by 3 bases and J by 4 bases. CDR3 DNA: TGTGCCAGTAGTATCTACGGGACAGGGGGCACTGAAGCTTTCTTT. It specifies CASSIYGTGGTEAFF.

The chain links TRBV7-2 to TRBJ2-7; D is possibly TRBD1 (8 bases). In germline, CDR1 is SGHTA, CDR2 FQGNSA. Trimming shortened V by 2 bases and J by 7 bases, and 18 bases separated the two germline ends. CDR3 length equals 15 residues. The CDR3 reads CASSLFGGDRTEQYF. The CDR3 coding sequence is TGTGCCAGCAGCTTATTTGGGGGGGACAGGACAGAGCAGTACTTC.

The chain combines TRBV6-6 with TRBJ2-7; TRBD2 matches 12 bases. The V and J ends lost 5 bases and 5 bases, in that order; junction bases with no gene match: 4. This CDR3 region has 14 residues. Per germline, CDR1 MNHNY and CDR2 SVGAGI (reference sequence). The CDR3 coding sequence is TGTGCCAGCAGTCCGACTAGCGGGAGCGACGAGCAGTACTTC. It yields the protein CASSPTSGSDEQYF.